This T cell receptor (beta chain) was recorded in a study of graft-versus-host responses after intestinal transplantation. At the level of the study: Recipients got multivisceral, liver-intestinal, or isolated intestinal transplants.

Method: immunoSEQ multiplex PCR; TCRdb's copy keeps in-frame clones and lacks some. Here the sample spans approximately 74,000 clones, 80% to 95% being singletons. Study results and caveats: The study found high graft-versus-host to host-versus-graft clonal ratios in allografts of patients with graft-donor T cell macrochimerism. Early after transplant, HvG declines were associated with peak levels of circulating GvH clones. Recipient marrow harbored GvH clones, some of which surfaced first in ileum or blood.

CDR3 size: 13 residues. The V and J ends lost 4 bases and 5 bases respectively, with 11 bases between them. Germline CDR1 and CDR2: SNHLY and FYNNEI. In its sample, this clone was seen a few times. The target antigen is unknown. This rearrangement joins TRBV2 to TRBJ2-5, with a tentative D call TRBD1 (5 bases). Source: PBMCs, taken 98 days after intestinal transplantation. This TCR derives from a human patient who received an intestinal transplant, so some T cells may come from the graft donor. CDR3 protein: CASSGSGSETQYF. CDR3 DNA sequence: TGTGCCAGCAGTGGGTCAGGGTCCGAGACCCAGTACTTC.